This is a list of T cell receptor beta chains from one sample in a study of blood T cells in healthy people across ages. TCRdb called the 5' RACE reads again in MiXCR, with one record for every CDR3 protein. The sample lists roughly 1,100,000 distinct CDR3 sequences; almost 25% were seen once. The same data also contributed to another study, on T cells of mothers and their children.

Sequenced sample: blood. These receptors came from a girl aged 2 to 10 in good health. Both conserved end residues are part of each CDR3. The D gene is left open where the match is weak. Clone size, where shown, is once, few, many, or a class for clones that have expanded.

j_gene	d_gene	abundance	v_gene	CDR3nt	CDR3aa
TRBJ2-5	TRBD2	few	TRBV3-1	TGTGCCAGCAGCCAAGAGGGGATCGCGCGGGGGGGGGAGACCCAGTACTTC	CASSQEGIARGGETQYF
TRBJ2-7	TRBD1	few	TRBV19	TGTGCCAGTAGTACTAGGGGGCTCTACGAGCAGTACTTC	CASSTRGLYEQYF
TRBJ2-4	TRBD2	.	TRBV4-2	TGTGCCAGCAGCCAAGTTATGCCTAGCGGGGGGGCCTTCATTCAGTACTTC	CASSQVMPSGGAFIQYF
TRBJ2-1	.	once	TRBV19	TGTGCCAGTAGCAATACCCAGGTCAATGAGCAGTTCTTC	CASSNTQVNEQFF
TRBJ2-1	TRBD2	few	TRBV27	TGTGCCAGCAGTTTAATAGCGGGTTCGGGGAATGAGCAGTTCTTC	CASSLIAGSGNEQFF
TRBJ2-1	TRBD2	.	TRBV29-1	TGCAGCGTTGAAGGCACACTAGCGGGAGGCCCAAAGCCCCACAATGAGCAGTTCTTC	CSVEGTLAGGPKPHNEQFF
TRBJ2-2	TRBD2	.	TRBV7-6	TGTGCCAGCAGCTTAAGGGTTCTAGCGGGGGTTTCAACCGGGGAGCTGTTTTTT	CASSLRVLAGVSTGELFF
TRBJ2-1	.	.	TRBV7-2	TGTGCCAGCAGCATGCAGGTGTCGGCCTACAATGAGCAGTTCTTC	CASSMQVSAYNEQFF
TRBJ2-7	TRBD2	.	TRBV28	TGTGCCAGCAGTTGGCGGGAGTCACCCTACGAGCAGTACTTC	CASSWRESPYEQYF
TRBJ1-3	.	many	TRBV12-3/TRBV12-4	TGTGCCAATCGAGTCGGAAATGGAAACACCATATATTTT	CANRVGNGNTIYF
TRBJ2-1	.	.	TRBV20-1	TGCAGTGCAATGGGACCGATCGGAGGTGAGCAGTTCTTC	CSAMGPIGGEQFF
TRBJ2-5	.	.	TRBV3-1	TGTGCCAGCAGCCTCCTGACTAGTCCGAACCAAGAGACCCAGTACTTC	CASSLLTSPNQETQYF
TRBJ2-7	.	few	TRBV20-1	TGCAGCGCTCCGGCCGGCTACGAGCAGTACTTC	CSAPAGYEQYF
TRBJ2-1	.	.	TRBV7-9	TGTGCCAACACGGCCCGACGGTTCGATGAGCAGTTCTTC	CANTARRFDEQFF
TRBJ1-4	.	.	TRBV27	TGTGCCAGCAGTGCTATGTGGGGGGCTGGTGAAAAACTGTTTTTT	CASSAMWGAGEKLFF
TRBJ2-7	.	few	TRBV29-1	TGCAGCGTTGAAGACCGGGACCAAGACTACGAGCAGTACTTC	CSVEDRDQDYEQYF
TRBJ2-7	.	few	TRBV11-2	TGTGCCAGCAGCTTAGAACAACCCATCTTCTCCTACGAGCAGTACTTC	CASSLEQPIFSYEQYF
TRBJ1-1	.	.	TRBV20-1	TGCAGTGCTAGTGGCACAGGGCAGTACATGAACACTGAAGCTTTCTTT	CSASGTGQYMNTEAFF
TRBJ2-1	TRBD1	.	TRBV10-3	TGTGCCATCACACCGGACAGGCTCATCAATGAGCAGTTCTTC	CAITPDRLINEQFF
TRBJ2-7	.	.	TRBV7-2	TGTGCCAGCAGCTATCTCCCGGCAGGGAGTAAGGACGAGCAGTACTTC	CASSYLPAGSKDEQYF
TRBJ2-1	.	.	TRBV5-4	TGTGCCAGCAGCGTGGCCATCGGAGGATTCAATGAGCAGTTCTTC	CASSVAIGGFNEQFF
TRBJ1-1	.	.	TRBV7-6	TGTGCCAGCAGCAAAGGAGCCGTCATGAACACTGAAGCTTTCTTT	CASSKGAVMNTEAFF
TRBJ2-7	.	.	TRBV3-1	TGTGCCAGCAGCCCGGGGGACAGCGACTACGAGCAGTACTTC	CASSPGDSDYEQYF
TRBJ2-3	.	few	TRBV12-3/TRBV12-4	TGTGCCAGCAGTTTTGCGCACTCGACTAGTCCGCAGCAGACCCAGTACTTT	CASSFAHSTSPQQTQYF
TRBJ1-1	.	.	TRBV29-1	TGCAGCGTTGAAGATCTAGGGGTCCTCGGGAACACTGAAGCTTTCTTT	CSVEDLGVLGNTEAFF
TRBJ1-2	TRBD1	few	TRBV7-8	TGTGCCAGCAGCGGTTGGGACAGCGGCTACTATGGCTACACCTTC	CASSGWDSGYYGYTF
TRBJ1-1	TRBD1	many	TRBV29-1	TGCAGCGTATCCGGGACAGCCCTGGTGGGGGCTTTCTTT	CSVSGTALVGAFF
TRBJ1-2	.	.	TRBV12-3/TRBV12-4	TGTGCCGGCAGTTTCGCCAGGTCTGGCTACACCTTC	CAGSFARSGYTF
TRBJ2-7	TRBD1	few	TRBV11-2	TGTGCCAGCAGCTTCGGGACAGGGATCTACGAGCAGTACTTC	CASSFGTGIYEQYF
TRBJ2-1	.	few	TRBV6-2/TRBV6-3	TGTGCCAGCAGTTACGGCGGCCTCAATGAGCAGTTCTTC	CASSYGGLNEQFF
TRBJ2-7	TRBD2	.	TRBV19	TGTGCCAGTAGCGATGGACTAGCGGGGACCTACGAGCAGTACTTC	CASSDGLAGTYEQYF
TRBJ2-1	.	few	TRBV7-8	TGTGCCAGCAGCCCAATTAAACGGGAGAGCAATGAGCAGTTCTTC	CASSPIKRESNEQFF
TRBJ2-3	.	.	TRBV5-1	TGCGCCAGCAGCTTGAAAGCGGATGTCACGCAGTATTTT	CASSLKADVTQYF
TRBJ2-3	TRBD1	few	TRBV7-9	TGTGCCAGCAGCTCACAAGACAGGGTCGATACGCAGTATTTT	CASSSQDRVDTQYF
TRBJ2-5	TRBD1	.	TRBV6-5	TGTGCCAGCAGTTCCATCGACAGGGGGGAGTACCAAGAGACCCAGTACTTC	CASSSIDRGEYQETQYF
TRBJ2-5	.	few	TRBV20-1	TGCAGTGCCCTGATCGGGGAGACCCAGTACTTC	CSALIGETQYF
TRBJ1-2	.	few	TRBV3-1	TGTGCCAGCAGCCAAGAGCAGGACAAGGGGGTTCCTAACTATGGCTACACCTTC	CASSQEQDKGVPNYGYTF